One and the same sample provided the 26 T cell receptor beta chains below, sequenced in a study of beta chain features in type 1 diabetes. Expressed TCRB transcripts were sequenced because the isolated RNA had all been reverse transcribed beforehand. The table came from immunoSEQ multiplex PCR; TCRdb's copy has only in-frame clones and leaves some out. The table lists 680,000 or so clones, around a sixth of them singletons, with more than 0.08% in the top ten. The sequenced sample was naive CD4+ T cells from blood. The receptors were gathered from a young man in good health.

This clone was counted a few times. The chain combines TRBV9 with TRBJ1-4; no reliable D call. Per the germline V gene, CDR1 is SGDLS and CDR2 is YYNGEE. The CDR3 is 14 residues long. Trimming cost V 4 bases and J 7 bases, with 14 bases left between them. The DNA of the CDR3 is TGTGCCAGCAGCCCCCCGGGCCGGGGTGAAAAACTGTTTTTT. Its protein product is CASSPPGRGEKLFF.

This chain links TRBV4-1 with TRBJ1-3; no definite D call. The CDR3 totals 15 residues. Per the germline V gene, CDR1 is MGHRA and CDR2 is YSYEKL. The ends were cut back, 3 bases at V and 2 bases at J, with 11 bases in the middle. CDR3 residues: CASSQLEIAGNTIYF. The DNA for the CDR3 is TGCGCCAGCAGCCAGTTAGAGATCGCTGGAAACACCATATATTTT.

Remarks on this clone: This specimen includes other DNA sequences encoding the same CDR3. This chain connects TRBV18 to TRBJ1-1, with 8 bases aligning to TRBD1. Germline V gene lookup returns CDR1 KGHSH and CDR2 LQKENI. V was clipped by 3 bases and J by 1 base; unmatched bases: 4. This CDR3 region has 15 residues. The CDR3 DNA is TGTGCCAGCTCACCGGGACAGGTAACGAACACTGAAGCTTTCTTT. This gives the protein CASSPGQVTNTEAFF.

This chain links TRBV9 with TRBJ2-2, with 8 nucleotides matching TRBD2. CDR1 is SGDLS, CDR2 YYNGEE, per germline. Trimming at V came to 0 bases and at J to 5 bases, leaving 3 bases not matched to a gene. The length of the CDR3 is 15 residues. The CDR3 sequence: CASSVEASGTGELFF. DNA of the CDR3: TGTGCCAGCAGCGTAGAGGCTAGCGGGACCGGGGAGCTGTTTTTT.

The sample holds a few counts of this clone. The rearrangement joins TRBV4-3 to TRBJ2-6; D gene unclear. The germline gives CDR1 LGHNA, CDR2 YSLEER. This CDR3 contains 14 residues. The ends were cut back, 1 base at V and 2 bases at J, with 3 bases in the middle. As DNA, the CDR3 is TGCGCCAGCAGCCAAGCAGCTGGGGCCAACGTCCTGACTTTC. Translation: CASSQAAGANVLTF.

This clone was found a few times. The gene calls are TRBV9 and TRBJ2-1; possible D gene TRBD2, 5 bases. The germline CDR1 and CDR2 sequences are SGDLS and YYNGEE. CDR3 length equals 16 residues. V shed 1 base and J shed 6 bases, with 17 bases lying between them. Written as DNA, the CDR3 is TGTGCCAGCAGCGTAAGCCTCCTCGGGAAATTCAATGAGCAGTTCTTC. Translating gives CASSVSLLGKFNEQFF.

This clone occurred a few times. The chain is built from TRBV5-4 and TRBJ2-7; TRBD1 agrees at 8 bases. V lost 5 bases, J lost 1 base, and 5 bases stayed unmatched. CDR1 is SGHNT, CDR2 YYREEE, per germline (reference sequence). CDR3 length equals 14 residues. Written as DNA, the CDR3 is TGTGCCAGCAGACCCCGGACAGGGTCCTACGAGCAGTACTTC. It encodes CASRPRTGSYEQYF.

This clone has a handful of counts. The chain uses TRBV19 and TRBJ2-5; 11 bases line up with TRBD1. This CDR3 contains 15 residues. Germline V gene data show CDR1 as LNHDA and CDR2 as SQIVND (reference sequence). V lost 6 bases to trimming and J lost 5 bases; unmatched junction nucleotides: 8. CDR3 amino acids: CASSRSDRGRETQYF. CDR3 DNA: TGTGCCAGTAGCCGCTCGGACAGGGGGCGGGAGACCCAGTACTTC.

The V and J genes are TRBV5-1 and TRBJ2-7, with unresolved D. The germline V and J ends were trimmed by 0 bases and 6 bases, with 10 bases remaining between them. This CDR3 comprises 13 residues. The germline V gene has CDR1 SGHRS and CDR2 YFSETQ. The CDR3, as DNA: TGCGCCAGCAGCTTGGTCAAGTTCGGCGAGCAGTACTTC. This codes for CASSLVKFGEQYF.

This clone showed up just a few times. The chain is built from TRBV4-1 and TRBJ1-5, with D unresolved. Germline lookup yields CDR1 MGHRA and CDR2 YSYEKL. The CDR3 extends over 13 amino acids. V lost 1 base and J 6 bases, leaving 7 bases between the germline ends. The CDR3 protein is CASSQGLGQPQHF. Written as DNA, the CDR3 is TGCGCCAGCAGCCAAGGGTTAGGTCAGCCCCAGCATTTT.

V and J are TRBV5-4 and TRBJ1-2; 8 positions agree with TRBD1. This CDR3 region has 15 residues. Unmatched junction bases numbered 9, after V lost 4 bases and J lost 4 bases. Germline CDR1 is SGHNT and CDR2 is YYREEE (reference sequence). The CDR3 nucleotides are TGTGCCAGCAGCCCGCGACAGGGGCTGGGCTATGGCTACACCTTC. Protein: CASSPRQGLGYGYTF.

This rearrangement joins TRBV5-1 to TRBJ2-5; TRBD1 matches 9 bases. Germline V gives CDR1 SGHRS, CDR2 YFSETQ. The CDR3 covers 16 residues. With 5 bases clipped from V and 1 base from J, the junction kept 9 bases outside the gene matches. The CDR3 is CASRFGTGQIQETQYF. The CDR3 DNA reads TGCGCCAGCAGGTTTGGGACAGGGCAGATCCAAGAGACCCAGTACTTC.

This clone was picked up a small number of times. V and J are TRBV5-1 and TRBJ2-1, with D perhaps matching TRBD1 (6 bases). V was cut by 2 bases and J by 2 bases, with 11 bases left in between. The CDR3 contains 15 residues. CDR1 is SGHRS, CDR2 YFSETQ, per germline. The CDR3 coding sequence is TGCGCCAGCAGCTTAATACAGGGACCCTACAATGAGCAGTTCTTC. Translated: CASSLIQGPYNEQFF.

This clone was seen a handful of times. The V call is TRBV29-1, the J call TRBJ1-2, with D unclear. V shed 4 bases and J shed 0 bases, with 12 bases lying between them. The CDR3 consists of 14 residues. Germline lookup yields CDR1 SQVTM and CDR2 ANQGSEA. The CDR3 spells CSVGTRGSNYGYTF. The CDR3 nucleotides are TGCAGCGTTGGGACGCGGGGTTCTAACTATGGCTACACCTTC.

This clone was counted between two and nine times. Within the sample, other DNA sequences also encode this same CDR3. The V gene is TRBV28, the J gene TRBJ1-1; 9 bases fit TRBD1. J lost 2 bases, V lost 6 bases, and 4 bases had no gene match. The CDR3 contains 14 residues. The V gene's germline CDR1 is MDHEN and CDR2 SYDVKM. The CDR3 DNA follows: TGTGCCAGCAGGCGGGACAGGGTAAACACTGAAGCTTTCTTT. This sequence encodes CASRRDRVNTEAFF.

This clone appeared a few times. V usage is TRBV6-1 and J usage is TRBJ1-2; D gene ambiguous. CDR1 is MNHNS and CDR2 is SASEGT in the germline V gene. CDR3 length equals 15 residues. V was clipped by 1 base and J by 1 base, with 10 bases between them. The CDR3 DNA reads as TGTGCCAGCAGTGAAGGAGGTGCTTTTAACTATGGCTACACCTTC. Protein product: CASSEGGAFNYGYTF.

The chain couples TRBV6-5 to TRBJ1-6, with a possible D match to TRBD1 (5 bases). The V gene's germline CDR1 is MNHEY and CDR2 SVGAGI. The CDR3 has 15 residues. Trimming stripped 5 bases from V and 7 bases from J, with 15 bases between. CDR3 coding DNA: TGTGCCAGCAGTCCGCCAGGGACTTTGAATTCACCCCTCCACTTT. Protein product: CASSPPGTLNSPLHF.

This clone was counted only a few times. V usage is TRBV10-2 and J usage is TRBJ2-3; D unclear. Trimming took off 5 bases at V and 4 bases at J, with 4 bases between the two ends. Per germline, CDR1 WSHSY and CDR2 SAAADI. The CDR3 totals 11 residues. CDR3 bases: TGCGCCAGCAGTACTTCAGATACGCAGTATTTT. It encodes CASSTSDTQYF.

The V and J genes are TRBV4-2 and TRBJ2-3, with 14 bases fitting TRBD2. The CDR3 has 16 amino acids. The V gene end was trimmed by 0 bases and the J gene end by 5 bases; junction bases not matched to a gene: 1. Germline V gene data show CDR1 as LGHNA and CDR2 as YNFKEQ. The CDR3 spells CASSQETSGGVDTQYF. In nucleotides, the CDR3 is TGTGCCAGCAGCCAAGAGACTAGCGGGGGGGTAGATACGCAGTATTTT.

This chain uses TRBV4-1 with TRBJ1-1; no firm D call. Looked up from germline, CDR1 is MGHRA and CDR2 is YSYEKL. V dropped 0 bases and J dropped 1 base, with 12 bases sitting between them. There are 16 residues in the CDR3. CDR3 loop: CASSQDRRMTNTEAFF. The CDR3 DNA reads TGCGCCAGCAGCCAAGATCGAAGGATGACGAACACTGAAGCTTTCTTT.

The rearrangement uses TRBV27 and TRBJ1-2; D is ambiguous. CDR1 is MNHEY, CDR2 SMNVEV, per germline (reference sequence). The V end was cut by 8 bases, the J end by 8 bases, with 21 bases between. This CDR3 is built from 14 residues. DNA for the CDR3: TGTGCCAGCCATCCGAGCCTGCCCTTGAGAGGCTACACCTTC. It is translated as CASHPSLPLRGYTF.

The genes are TRBV11-2 and TRBJ2-7; 8 nucleotides agree with TRBD1. Germline CDR1 SGHAT, CDR2 FQNNGV. The CDR3 loop spans 15 amino acids. The ends lost 0 bases at V and 3 bases at J; junction bases unmatched: 4. The CDR3 reads CASSLDRGTGYEQYF. CDR3 nucleotide sequence: TGTGCCAGCAGCTTAGATCGGGGGACAGGCTACGAGCAGTACTTC.

This chain joins TRBV6-1 and TRBJ2-5; 8 bases line up with TRBD1. The CDR3 loop spans 14 amino acids. Trimming removed 8 bases from V and 1 base from J; junction bases left unmatched: 6. Germline V gene sequence: CDR1 MNHNS, CDR2 SASEGT. The DNA for the CDR3 is TGTGCCAGCTTTCAAGGACAGGGCCAAGAGACCCAGTACTTC. It translates to CASFQGQGQETQYF.

The CDR3: CAWSFDTGYEQYF. In nucleotides, the CDR3 is TGTGCCTGGAGTTTTGACACAGGCTACGAGCAGTACTTC. The chain carries TRBV30 and TRBJ2-7; weak D call: TRBD1 (5 bases). Germline V gene sequence: CDR1 GTSNPN, CDR2 SVGIG (reference sequence). The CDR3 spans 13 residues. The V end lost 2 bases, the J end lost 3 bases, and 11 bases lay between the germline ends.

The V call is TRBV5-1, the J call TRBJ2-7; a possible D gene is TRBD1 (6 bases). Germline CDR1 is SGHRS and CDR2 is YFSETQ. The V end was cut by 1 base, the J end by 4 bases, with 12 bases between. The CDR3 sequence is 14 residues long. CDR3 sequence: CASSLSGQPYEQYF. The CDR3 DNA reads as TGCGCCAGCAGCTTGTCCGGACAGCCATACGAGCAGTACTTC.

The table lists this clone with a few counts. The chain has TRBV9 and TRBJ1-2, with TRBD1 as a possible D gene (5 bases). Per the germline V gene, CDR1 is SGDLS and CDR2 is YYNGEE. The CDR3 is 13 amino acids. V was clipped by 3 bases and J by 5 bases, with 11 bases between them. CDR3 residues: CASSAPQGYGYTF. The CDR3 bases are TGTGCCAGCAGCGCACCTCAGGGTTATGGCTACACCTTC.